This entry is about one TCR beta chain. Trimming took 3 bases from V and 4 from J, leaving 12 bases between them. From germline, CDR1 is KGHSH and CDR2 LQKENI. The CDR3 has 14 amino acids. Selected positively for CCR7 and CD45RO-negative, naive CD8 cells excluded terminally differentiated effector memory CD45RA+ cells. Clones were sequenced by immunoSEQ multiplex PCR, and TCRdb holds only the in-frame ones, with some missing. The sample records millions of clones, just over 90% being singletons. These data are taken from a study of shared clonotypes between healthy human individuals. The chain carries TRBV18 and TRBJ1-2, with D hard to call. The sequence was collected from a man between 18 and 29 years old in good health. Some clones in this sample may be carry-over from other donors' samples. The sample taken for sequencing was naive CD8+ T cells from PBMCs. CDR3 sequence: CASSPGFSPYGYTF. The DNA for the CDR3 is TGTGCCAGCTCACCGGGGTTTTCTCCCTATGGCTACACCTTC.